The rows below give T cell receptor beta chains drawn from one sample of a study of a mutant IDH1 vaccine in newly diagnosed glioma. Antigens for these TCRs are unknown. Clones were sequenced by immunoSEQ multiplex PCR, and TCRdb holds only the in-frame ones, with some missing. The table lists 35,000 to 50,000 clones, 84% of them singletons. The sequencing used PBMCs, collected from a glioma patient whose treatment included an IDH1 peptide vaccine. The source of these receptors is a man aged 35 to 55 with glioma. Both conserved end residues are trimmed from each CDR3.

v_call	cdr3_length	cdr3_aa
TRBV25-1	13	ASSGTGVSNQPQH
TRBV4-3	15	ASSQDWGTGDSLGYT
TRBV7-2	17	ASSPVIGTLDRRVGELF
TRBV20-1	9	SARQGETQY
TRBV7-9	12	ASSFFGGGSEQY
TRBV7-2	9	ASSPRTEAF
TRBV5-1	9	ASSLVGEQY
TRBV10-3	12	AIKGGWGQETQY
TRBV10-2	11	ASSVQGVTEAF
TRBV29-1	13	SGADRGRVGTEAF
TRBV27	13	ATGQGWGSVGGYT
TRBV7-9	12	ASSLRTGTPEAF
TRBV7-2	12	ASSLVWDRDEQY
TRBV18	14	ASSPPGLASSNEQF
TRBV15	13	ATSNLGRATDTQY
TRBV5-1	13	ASSLDPLPNTEAF
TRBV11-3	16	ASSLDQSGSVNTGELF
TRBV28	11	ASSSSLTEKLF
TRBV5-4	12	ASSRPGYQETQY
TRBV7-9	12	ASSSREINEKLF
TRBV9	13	AGSVEGQGADTQY
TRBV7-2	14	ASSLALQGYNQPQH
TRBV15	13	ATSRVGGSSYEQY
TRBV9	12	ASSVGQINTEAF
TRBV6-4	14	ASSDLAGGPGNEQF
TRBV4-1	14	ASSQDPPEGTDTQY
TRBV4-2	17	ASSQEVASGSHSTDTQY
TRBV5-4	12	ASSRYSNTGELF
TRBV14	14	ASSPEPDRVYEKLF
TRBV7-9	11	ASSSGRTYEQY
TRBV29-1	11	SVSAAGANVLT
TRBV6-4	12	ASTKRAGTGELF
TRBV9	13	ASSVGPAGLYEQY
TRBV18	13	ASSPTPGTGRGYT
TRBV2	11	ASSVQDWGTQY
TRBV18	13	ASSPRQGASYEQY
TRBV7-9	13	ASSLAGKREAEQF
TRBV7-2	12	ASQESQYAYEQY
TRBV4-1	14	ASSQEPVYSNQPQH
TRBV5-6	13	ASRETGKLFDEQY